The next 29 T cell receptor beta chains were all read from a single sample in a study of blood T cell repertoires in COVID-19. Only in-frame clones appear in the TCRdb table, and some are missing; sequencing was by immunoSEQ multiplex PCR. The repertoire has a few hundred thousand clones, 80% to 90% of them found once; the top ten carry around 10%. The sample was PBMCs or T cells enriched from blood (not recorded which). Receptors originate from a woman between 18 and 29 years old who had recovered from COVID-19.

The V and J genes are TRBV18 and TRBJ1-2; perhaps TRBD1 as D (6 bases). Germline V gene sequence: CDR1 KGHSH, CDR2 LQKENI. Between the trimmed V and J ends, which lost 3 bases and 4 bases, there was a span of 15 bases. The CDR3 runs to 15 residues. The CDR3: CASSPTGFNGYGYTF. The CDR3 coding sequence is TGTGCCAGCTCACCGACAGGCTTCAACGGCTATGGCTACACCTTC.

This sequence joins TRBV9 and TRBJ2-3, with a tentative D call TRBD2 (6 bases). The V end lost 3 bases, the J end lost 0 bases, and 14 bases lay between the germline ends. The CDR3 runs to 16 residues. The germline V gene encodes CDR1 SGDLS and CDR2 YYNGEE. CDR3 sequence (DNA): TGTGCCAGCAGCGGACGACTAGTCTCAAGCACAGATACGCAGTATTTT. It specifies CASSGRLVSSTDTQYF. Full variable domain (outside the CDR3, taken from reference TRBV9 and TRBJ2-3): DSGVTQTPKHLITATGQRVTLRCSPRSGDLSVYWYQQSLDQGLQFLIQYYNGEERAKGNILERFSAQQFPDLHSELNLSSLELGDSALYFCASSGRLVSSTDTQYFGPGTRLTVL.

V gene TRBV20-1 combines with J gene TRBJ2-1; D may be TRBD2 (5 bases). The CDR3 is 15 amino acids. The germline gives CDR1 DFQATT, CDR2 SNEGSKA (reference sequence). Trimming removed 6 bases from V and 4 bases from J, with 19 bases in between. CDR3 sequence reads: CSASTSRVAYNEQFF. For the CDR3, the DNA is TGCAGTGCAAGTACTAGTCGGGTTGCATACAATGAGCAGTTCTTC.

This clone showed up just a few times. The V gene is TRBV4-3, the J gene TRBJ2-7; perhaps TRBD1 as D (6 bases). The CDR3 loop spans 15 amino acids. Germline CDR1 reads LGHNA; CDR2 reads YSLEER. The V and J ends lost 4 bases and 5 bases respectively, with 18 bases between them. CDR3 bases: TGCGCCAGCAGCCGCCAGAGGGGGTTAAGCGACGAGCAGTACTTC. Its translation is CASSRQRGLSDEQYF.

CDR3 protein: CASGRGTEPYEQYF. The CDR3 DNA sequence: TGTGCTAGTGGCCGAGGGACAGAACCCTACGAGCAGTACTTC. V usage is TRBV12-5 and J usage is TRBJ2-7; 7 bases match TRBD1. CDR1 and CDR2 (germline): LGHNT, FRNRAP. The CDR3 runs to 14 residues. The V and J ends lost 6 bases and 2 bases, in that order; junction bases with no gene match: 7.

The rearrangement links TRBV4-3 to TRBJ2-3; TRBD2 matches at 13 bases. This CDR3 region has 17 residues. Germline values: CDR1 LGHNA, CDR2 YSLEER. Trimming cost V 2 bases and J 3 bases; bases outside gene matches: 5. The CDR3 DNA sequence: TGCGCCAGCAGCCAAACATTGGGACTAGCGGGGACAGATACGCAGTATTTT. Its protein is CASSQTLGLAGTDTQYF.

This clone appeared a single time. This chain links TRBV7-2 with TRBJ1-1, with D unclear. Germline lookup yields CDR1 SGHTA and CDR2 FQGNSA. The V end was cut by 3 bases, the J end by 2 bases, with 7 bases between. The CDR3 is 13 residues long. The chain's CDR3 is CASSFQNNTEAFF. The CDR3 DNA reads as TGTGCCAGCAGCTTCCAGAATAACACTGAAGCTTTCTTT. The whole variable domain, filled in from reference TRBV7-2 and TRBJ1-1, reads GAGVSQSPSNKVTEKGKDVELRCDPISGHTALYWYRQSLGQGLEFLIYFQGNSAPDKSGLPSDRFSAERTGGSVSTLTIQRTQQEDSAVYLCASSFQNNTEAFFGQGTRLTVV.

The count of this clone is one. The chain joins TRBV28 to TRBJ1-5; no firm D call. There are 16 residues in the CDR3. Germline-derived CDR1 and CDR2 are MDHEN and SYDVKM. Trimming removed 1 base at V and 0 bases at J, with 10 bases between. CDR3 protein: CASSLLTSYSNQPQHF. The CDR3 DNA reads TGTGCCAGCAGTTTATTAACGAGTTATAGCAATCAGCCCCAGCATTTT.

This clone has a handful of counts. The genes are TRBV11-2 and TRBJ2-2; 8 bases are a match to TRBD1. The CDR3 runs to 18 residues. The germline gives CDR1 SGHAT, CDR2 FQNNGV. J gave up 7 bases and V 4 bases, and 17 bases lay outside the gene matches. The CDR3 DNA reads TGTGCCAGCAGCTCTACACGTAAAAGACAGGGGCGAGGCGGGGAGCTGTTTTTT. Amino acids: CASSSTRKRQGRGGELFF.

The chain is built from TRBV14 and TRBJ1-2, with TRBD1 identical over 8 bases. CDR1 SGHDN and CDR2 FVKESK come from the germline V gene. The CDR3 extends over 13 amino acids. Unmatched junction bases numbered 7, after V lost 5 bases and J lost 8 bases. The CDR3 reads CASSFRTGSGYTF. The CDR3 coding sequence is TGTGCCAGCAGCTTTCGGACAGGGTCGGGCTACACCTTC.

DNA of the CDR3: TGTGCCAGCAGTGAAGTTACTAGCGGGGGGGCCACAGATACGCAGTATTTT. This codes for CASSEVTSGGATDTQYF. The chain uses TRBV2 and TRBJ2-3, with 13 bases that match TRBD2. The CDR3 covers 17 residues. V was clipped by 1 base and J by 2 bases; unmatched bases: 3. CDR1 is SNHLY and CDR2 is FYNNEI in the germline V gene.

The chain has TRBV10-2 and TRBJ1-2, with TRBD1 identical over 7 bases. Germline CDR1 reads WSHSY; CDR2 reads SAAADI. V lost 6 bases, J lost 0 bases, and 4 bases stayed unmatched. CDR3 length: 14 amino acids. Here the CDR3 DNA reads TGCGCCAGCAGACAGGGGTCCTCTAACTATGGCTACACCTTC. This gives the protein CASRQGSSNYGYTF.

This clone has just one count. For the CDR3, the DNA is TGTGCCAGCAAGGAGGGGCAGGGGGTGAACACTGAAGCTTTCTTT. Encoded protein: CASKEGQGVNTEAFF. V usage is TRBV7-9 and J usage is TRBJ1-1, with 7 bases that match TRBD1. This CDR3 region has 15 residues. Looked up from germline, CDR1 is SEHNR and CDR2 is FQNEAQ (reference sequence). Trimming removed 7 bases from V and 0 bases from J; junction bases left unmatched: 8. The variable domain in full, with the rest retrieved from reference TRBV7-9 and TRBJ1-1, is DTGVSQNPRHKITKRGQNVTFRCDPISEHNRLYWYRQTLGQGPEFLTYFQNEAQLEKSRLLSDRFSAERPKGSFSTLEIQRTEQGDSAMYLCASKEGQGVNTEAFFGQGTRLTVV.

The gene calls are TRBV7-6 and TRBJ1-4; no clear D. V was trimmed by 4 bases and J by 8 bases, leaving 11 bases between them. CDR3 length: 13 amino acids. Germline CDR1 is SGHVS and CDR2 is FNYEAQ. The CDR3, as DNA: TGTGCCAGCAGCTCCGTCCCACAGGAAAAACTGTTTTTT. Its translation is CASSSVPQEKLFF.

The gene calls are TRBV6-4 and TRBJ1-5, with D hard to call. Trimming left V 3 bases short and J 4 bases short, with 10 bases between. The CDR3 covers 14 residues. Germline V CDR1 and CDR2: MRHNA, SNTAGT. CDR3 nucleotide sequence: TGTGCCAGCAGTGAATCGCGCTCGAATCAGCCCCAGCATTTT. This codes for CASSESRSNQPQHF.

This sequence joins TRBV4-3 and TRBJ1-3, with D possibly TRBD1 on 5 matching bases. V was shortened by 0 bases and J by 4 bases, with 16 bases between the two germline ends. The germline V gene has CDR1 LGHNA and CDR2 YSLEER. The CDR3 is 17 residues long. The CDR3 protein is CASSQDVGPTGGNTIYF. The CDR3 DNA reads TGCGCCAGCAGCCAAGATGTGGGCCCTACAGGCGGAAACACCATATATTTT.

CDR3 DNA sequence: TGTGCCAGCAGCTTGCAACTAGCGGCGCTGAAAAACATTCAGTACTTC. Amino acid sequence: CASSLQLAALKNIQYF. The chain is built from TRBV5-4 and TRBJ2-4, with 8 bases identical to TRBD2. In germline, CDR1 is SGHNT, CDR2 YYREEE (reference sequence). Germline trimming cut 1 base from V and 4 bases from J; bases unmatched to any gene: 7. This CDR3 has 16 amino acids.

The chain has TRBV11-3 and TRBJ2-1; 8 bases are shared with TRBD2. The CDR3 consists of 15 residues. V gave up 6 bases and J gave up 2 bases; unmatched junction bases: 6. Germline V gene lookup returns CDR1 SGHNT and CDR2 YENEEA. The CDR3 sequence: CASSSRRGAYNEQFF. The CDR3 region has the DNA TGTGCCAGCAGTTCTCGGCGGGGGGCCTACAATGAGCAGTTCTTC.

Here the CDR3 DNA reads TGTGCCAGCACCCTTCGGGGGGGCCCGAGCTCCTACAATGAGCAGTTCTTC. This encodes CASTLRGGPSSYNEQFF. J is TRBJ2-1 and V is TRBV11-2; 8 bases agree with TRBD2. This CDR3 spans 17 amino acids. Germline values: CDR1 SGHAT, CDR2 FQNNGV. V shed 7 bases and J 0 bases; nucleotides not matched to a gene: 11.

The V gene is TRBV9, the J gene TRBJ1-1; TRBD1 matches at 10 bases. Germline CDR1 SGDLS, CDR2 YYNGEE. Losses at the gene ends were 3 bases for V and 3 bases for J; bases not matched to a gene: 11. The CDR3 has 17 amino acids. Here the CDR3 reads CASSAGTGANLDTEAFF. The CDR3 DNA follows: TGTGCCAGCAGCGCCGGGACAGGGGCAAATTTGGACACTGAAGCTTTCTTT.

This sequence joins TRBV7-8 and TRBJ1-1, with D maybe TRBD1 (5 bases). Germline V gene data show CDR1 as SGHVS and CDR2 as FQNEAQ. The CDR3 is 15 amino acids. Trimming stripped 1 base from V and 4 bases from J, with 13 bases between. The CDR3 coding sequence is TGTGCCAGCAGCTTAGGTTTTCGGGGGGGCACTGAAGCTTTCTTT. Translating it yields CASSLGFRGGTEAFF.

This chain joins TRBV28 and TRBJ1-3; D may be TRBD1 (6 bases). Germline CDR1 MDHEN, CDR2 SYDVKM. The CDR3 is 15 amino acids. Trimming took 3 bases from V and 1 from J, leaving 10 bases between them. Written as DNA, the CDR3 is TGTGCCAGCAGTTTTAGGGGGTTGTCTGGAAACACCATATATTTT. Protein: CASSFRGLSGNTIYF.

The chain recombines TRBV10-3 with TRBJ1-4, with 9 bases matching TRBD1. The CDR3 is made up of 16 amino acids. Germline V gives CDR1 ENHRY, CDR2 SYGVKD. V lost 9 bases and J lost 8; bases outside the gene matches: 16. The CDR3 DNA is TGTGCCATTGGGGACAGGGAAAATCCTGGTGGGGAAAAACTGTTTTTT. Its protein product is CAIGDRENPGGEKLFF.

CDR3 amino acids: CASSQDFPGGSYEQYF. DNA of the CDR3: TGCGCCAGCAGCCAAGATTTTCCGGGGGGCTCCTACGAGCAGTACTTC. V and J are TRBV4-3 and TRBJ2-7; 7 bases line up with TRBD2. Trimming cost V 0 bases and J 0 bases; bases outside gene matches: 5. The CDR3 extends over 16 amino acids. Germline V gene data show CDR1 as LGHNA and CDR2 as YSLEER.

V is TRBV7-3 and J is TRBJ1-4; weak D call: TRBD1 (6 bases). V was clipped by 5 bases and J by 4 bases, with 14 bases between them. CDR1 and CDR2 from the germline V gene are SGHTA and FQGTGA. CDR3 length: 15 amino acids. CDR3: CASSHRDKNNEKLFF. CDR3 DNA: TGTGCCAGCAGCCATCGGGACAAAAATAATGAAAAACTGTTTTTT.

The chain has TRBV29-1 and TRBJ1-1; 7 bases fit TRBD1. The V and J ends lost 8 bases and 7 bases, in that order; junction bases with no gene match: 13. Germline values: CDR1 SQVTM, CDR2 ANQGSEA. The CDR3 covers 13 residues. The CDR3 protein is CSLRTGTASEAFF. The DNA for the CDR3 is TGCAGCCTTCGAACCGGGACAGCGAGTGAAGCTTTCTTT.

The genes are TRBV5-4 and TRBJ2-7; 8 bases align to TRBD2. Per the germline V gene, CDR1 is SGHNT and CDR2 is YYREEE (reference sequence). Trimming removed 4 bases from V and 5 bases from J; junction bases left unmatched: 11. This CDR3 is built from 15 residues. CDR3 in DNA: TGTGCCAGCAGCCAGATGGCCAGCGGGAGAAACGAGCAGTACTTC. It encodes CASSQMASGRNEQYF. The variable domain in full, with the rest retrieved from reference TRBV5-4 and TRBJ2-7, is ETGVTQSPTHLIKTRGQQVTLRCSSQSGHNTVSWYQQALGQGPQFIFQYYREEENGRGNFPPRFSGLQFPNYSSELNVNALELDDSALYLCASSQMASGRNEQYFGPGTRLTVT.

The CDR3 reads CASSSARYEQYF. CDR3 DNA: TGTGCCAGCAGCTCCGCGCGGTACGAGCAGTACTTC. The rearrangement joins TRBV7-2 to TRBJ2-7; no clear D. Germline loops: CDR1 SGHTA, CDR2 FQGNSA. V dropped 4 bases and J dropped 4 bases, with 8 bases sitting between them. This CDR3 spans 12 amino acids.

The CDR3, as DNA: TGTGCCAGCTCACCAATATTCCGCGAGAACACTGAAGCTTTCTTT. Its translation is CASSPIFRENTEAFF. The chain combines TRBV18 with TRBJ1-1, with D unclear. The CDR3 length is 15 residues. Germline loops: CDR1 KGHSH, CDR2 LQKENI. Trimming took off 2 bases at V and 1 base at J, with 11 bases between the two ends.